The sequence of this TCR beta chain was determined in a study of T cell responses to AZD1222 COVID-19 vaccine. General study points: The donor cohort was predominantly white British with a female majority, and clonal diversity may have been underestimated. Seropositive at baseline were only 5 to 7 AZD1222 recipients. Spike-specific TCR depth and breadth grew after two AZD1222 doses. The CD4 TCRs associated with vaccination extended across spike and predominated at 160-218 and 743-854.

This clone is a singleton in its sample. Antigen specificity is unknown. The CDR3 has 15 amino acids. The germline V gene has CDR1 MNHEY and CDR2 SVGAGI. V shed 1 base, J shed 4 bases, and the junction held 4 bases outside the gene matches. The table came from immunoSEQ multiplex PCR; TCRdb's copy has only in-frame clones and leaves some out. The sample has about 86,000 clones, approximately 89% seen once; the top ten hold approximately 5%. The TCR originated in an adult who received the AZD1222 COVID-19 vaccine. V usage is TRBV6-5 and J usage is TRBJ2-1; 7 nucleotides agree with TRBD2. Sample: peripheral blood, taken 28 days after the second AZD1222 dose. The CDR3 is CASSYFRGEYNEQFF. CDR3 coding DNA: TGTGCCAGCAGTTACTTCCGGGGGGAATACAATGAGCAGTTCTTC.